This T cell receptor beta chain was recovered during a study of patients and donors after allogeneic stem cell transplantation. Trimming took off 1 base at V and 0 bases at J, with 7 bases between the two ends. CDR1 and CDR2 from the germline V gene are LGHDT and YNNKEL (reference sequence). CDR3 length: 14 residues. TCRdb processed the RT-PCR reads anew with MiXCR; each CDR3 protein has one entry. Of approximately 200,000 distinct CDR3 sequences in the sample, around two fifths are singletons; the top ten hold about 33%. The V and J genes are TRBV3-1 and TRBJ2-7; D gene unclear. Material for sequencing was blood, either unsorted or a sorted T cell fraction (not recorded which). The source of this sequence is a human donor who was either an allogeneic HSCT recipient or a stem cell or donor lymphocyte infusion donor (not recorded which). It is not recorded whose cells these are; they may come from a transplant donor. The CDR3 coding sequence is TGTGCCAGCAGCCAAGCAATTTACTCCTACGAGCAGTACTTC. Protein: CASSQAIYSYEQYF.